The sequence of this T cell receptor beta chain was determined in a study of T cell repertoires and HLA-DP antigens. General study findings and limits: Antigen presentation used HeLa cells, with total CD4+ cells responding.

The V gene's germline CDR1 is MNHNS and CDR2 SASEGT. This CDR3 contains 12 residues. V lost 7 bases, J lost 2 bases, and 6 bases lay in between. Method: immunoSEQ multiplex PCR; TCRdb's copy keeps in-frame clones and lacks some. The sample has over 100,000 clones; 80% to 95% are singletons. Concerning this clone: What it binds is unknown.

The gene calls are TRBV6-1 and TRBJ1-5; D not resolved. The origin of this receptor is a woman under 30 in good health and CMV-seronegative. Sequencing was done on a sample of CD4+ T cells from PBMCs. The DNA of the CDR3 is TGTGCCAGCAAGGGTCGCAATCAGCCCCAGCATTTT. This translates into CASKGRNQPQHF.